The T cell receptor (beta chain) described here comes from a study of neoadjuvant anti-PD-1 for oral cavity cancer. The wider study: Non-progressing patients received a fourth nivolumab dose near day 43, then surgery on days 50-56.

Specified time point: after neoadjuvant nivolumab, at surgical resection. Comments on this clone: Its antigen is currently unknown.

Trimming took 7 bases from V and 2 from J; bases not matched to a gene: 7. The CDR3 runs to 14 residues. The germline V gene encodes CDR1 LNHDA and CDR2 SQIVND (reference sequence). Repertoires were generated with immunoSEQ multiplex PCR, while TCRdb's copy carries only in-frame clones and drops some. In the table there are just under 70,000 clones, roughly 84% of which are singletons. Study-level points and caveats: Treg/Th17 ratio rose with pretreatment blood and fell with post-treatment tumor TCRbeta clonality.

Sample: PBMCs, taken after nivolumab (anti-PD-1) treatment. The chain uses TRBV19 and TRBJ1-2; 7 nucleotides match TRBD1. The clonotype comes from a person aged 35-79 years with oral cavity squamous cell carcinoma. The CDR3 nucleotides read TGTGCCAGTACTCGGGACAGCCTAAACTATGGCTACACCTTC. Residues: CASTRDSLNYGYTF.